The 11 T cell receptor delta chains below come from one sample, sequenced in a study of gamma-delta T cells after stem cell transplantation. TCRdb re-called the RT-PCR reads via CATT. The sample includes 840 or so delta-chain clones, 10% to 13% of them seen just once. The specimen was gamma-delta T cells. Every receptor here comes from a human donor. It is not recorded whose cells these are; they may come from a transplant donor.

This clone was observed a handful of times. The protein recorded in TCRdb matches a much larger clone and deviates from this DNA's translation at residue 13, suggesting a read error; the protein here is obtained by translating the DNA. Here the CDR3 reads CACDTLTGGYLQDGTDKLIF. DNA for the CDR3: TGTGCCTGTGACACCCTTACTGGGGGATACCTCCAGGATGGCACCGATAAACTCATCTTT. The chain has TRDV2 and TRDJ1, with 12 positions matching TRDD3. V lost 0 bases, J lost 1 base, and 14 bases stayed unmatched. Germline CDR1 is GEAIGNYY and CDR2 is EKD. This CDR3 is 20 amino acids long.

As concerns this clone: A much larger clone lies a single base off, so this may be a read error. The chain carries TRDV1 and TRDJ1, with D possibly being TRDD2 or TRDD3 (8 bases each). CDR3 length: 26 residues. Trimming shortened V by 0 bases and J by 0 bases, and 41 bases separated the two germline ends. The V gene's germline CDR1 is TSWWSYY and CDR2 QGS. CDR3 region: CALGELTSYPMYWGVQVGYYTDKLIF. As DNA, the CDR3 is TGTGCTCTTGGGGAACTGACTTCCTACCCTATGTACTGGGGGGTACAAGTCGGATATTACACCGATAAACTCATCTTT.

This clone was detected a few times. This is likely an artifact of a read error, given a far larger clone one base away. Other nucleotide sequences from this sample produce the same CDR3. J is TRDJ1 and V is TRDV1, with 8 positions matching TRDD3. Germline CDR1 and CDR2: TSWWSYY and QGS. V shed 6 bases, J shed 8 bases, and the junction held 26 bases outside the gene matches. The CDR3 is made up of 19 amino acids. The CDR3 sequence is CALGIRGFIAWGKGHKLIF. CDR3 nucleotides: TGTGCTCTTGGAATTAGGGGGTTCATTGCCTGGGGGAAGGGCCACAAACTCATCTTT.

This clone was observed once. One end of the junction varies from germline; a read error may be responsible. DNA for the CDR3: TGTGCCTGTGACTACGTGGGGCGTTTTGTGACTGTGGGACTCGATAACCTCATCTTT. Translation gives CACDYVGRFVTVGLDNLIF. The rearrangement links TRDV2 to TRDJ1, with D perhaps matching TRDD3 (5 bases). The CDR3 has 19 residues. Germline V lookup: CDR1 GEAIGNYY, CDR2 EKD.

Turning to this clone: One junction end disagrees with the germline gene, perhaps due to a read error. CDR3 protein: CAFRRGPDADKPIF. CDR3 sequence (DNA): TGTGCCTTTAGGAGAGGACCGGACGCCGATAAACCCATCTTT. The gene calls are TRDV3 and TRDJ1; D unresolved. CDR3 length: 14 residues. The germline CDR1 and CDR2 sequences are TVYSNPD and GDNSRS (reference sequence).

This clone was seen more than once but under ten times. A read error is the likely source, as a far larger clone sits one nucleotide away. Other nucleotide sequences from this sample produce the same CDR3. The chain recombines TRDV2 with TRDJ1, with 9 bases lining up with TRDD3. Looked up from germline, CDR1 is GEAIGNYY and CDR2 is EKD. This CDR3 has 17 amino acids. CDR3 amino acids: CACDTAEGDTYTDKLIF. DNA of the CDR3: TGTGCCTGCGACACCGCCGAGGGGGATACCTACACCGATAAACTCATCTTT.

There are a few counts of this clone. The protein given by TCRdb reflects a much larger clone and differs at residue 14 from this DNA's translation, likely from a read error; the protein shown is the DNA's translation. This chain uses TRDV2 with TRDJ1; 9 bases line up with TRDD3. CDR1 and CDR2 from the germline V gene are GEAIGNYY and EKD. The CDR3 has 17 amino acids. This CDR3 is CACDTAEGDTYTDRLIF. The CDR3 coding sequence is TGTGCCTGTGACACCGCCGAGGGGGATACCTACACCGATAGACTCATCTTT.

A remark on this clone: The protein given by TCRdb reflects a much larger clone and differs at residue 11 from this DNA's translation, likely from a read error; the protein shown is the DNA's translation. The rearrangement links TRDV1 to TRDJ1, with D perhaps matching TRDD3 (6 bases). The V end lost 6 bases, the J end lost 6 bases, and 32 bases lay between the germline ends. CDR1 is TSWWSYY, CDR2 QGS, per germline. The CDR3 contains 19 residues. Written as DNA, the CDR3 is TGTGCTCTTGGAATTAGGGGGTTCATTGCCCGGGGGAAGGGCCATAAACTCATCTTT. It encodes CALGIRGFIARGKGHKLIF.

This clone was found a few times. The protein held in TCRdb is that of a much larger clone and does not match this DNA's translation at residue 8, likely because of a read error; the protein shown is translated from the DNA. The rearrangement links TRDV2 to TRDJ1, with a weak D call TRDD3 (5 bases). Germline lookup yields CDR1 GEAIGNYY and CDR2 EKD. V was clipped by 4 bases and J by 1 base, with 24 bases between them. The CDR3 totals 18 residues. The CDR3 reads CACEPMTTTGISTDKLIF. Here the CDR3 DNA reads TGTGCCTGTGAGCCTATGACCACTACAGGGATCAGCACCGATAAACTCATCTTT.

This chain joins TRDV2 and TRDJ1; D ambiguous. The CDR3 runs to 18 residues. The germline gives CDR1 GEAIGNYY, CDR2 EKD. V lost 2 bases, J lost 0 bases, and 21 bases lay in between. CDR3 amino acids: CACDMVGAQMEYTDKLIF. In nucleotides, the CDR3 is TGTGCCTGTGACATGGTCGGGGCTCAAATGGAGTACACCGATAAACTCATCTTT.

There are a few counts of this clone. The chain is built from TRDV1 and TRDJ1; the D gene could be TRDD1 or TRDD3 (5 bases each). V lost 1 base and J lost 1, with 25 bases in between. The CDR3 is made up of 20 amino acids. Germline loops: CDR1 TSWWSYY, CDR2 QGS. This chain's CDR3 is CALGEPRGNFLHLITDKLIF. The CDR3 coding sequence is TGTGCTCTTGGGGAACCTCGGGGAAATTTTCTCCATCTAATCACCGATAAACTCATCTTT.